One T cell receptor beta chain is described in this entry. Its antigen is currently unknown. The record originates from a study of CD8 T cells in Susac syndrome. Study-wide results and limits: The CD4+ T cell repertoires that were profiled in Susac syndrome showed no clonal expansion. The study's TCR sequencing and HLA analysis covered a relatively small number of individuals, and the study acknowledged this.

CDR1 is SGHRS, CDR2 YFSETQ, per germline. This CDR3 is built from 15 residues. Losses at the gene ends were 5 bases for V and 7 bases for J; bases not matched to a gene: 12. RNA was extracted with the RNeasy kit, and a quantity of roughly 0.5 to 1 ug was reverse transcribed using random hexamers. The TCR beta CDR3 was amplified by immunoSEQ multiplex PCR across 54 Vbeta, 13 Jbeta. From the immunoSEQ multiplex PCR reads, TCRdb called clonotypes with MiXCR, one entry per CDR3 protein. The sample has some 250,000 distinct CDR3 sequences; about 95% are singletons. CD8+ and CD4+ blood T cells underwent TCR beta sequencing.

The TCR was taken from a human donor with Susac syndrome. The rearrangement joins TRBV5-1 to TRBJ2-1; TRBD1 matches 7 bases. The material sequenced was CD4+ T cells from PBMCs. The CDR3 DNA reads as TGCGCCAGCAGTAGACCGAGGGGGCCCGAGAATGAGCAGTTCTTC. Translated: CASSRPRGPENEQFF. Full variable domain (remainder filled in from reference TRBV5-1 and TRBJ2-1): KAGVTQTPRYLIKTRGQQVTLSCSPISGHRSVSWYQQTPGQGLQFLFEYFSETQRNKGNFPGRFSGRQFSNSRSEMNVSTLELGDSALYLCASSRPRGPENEQFFGPGTRLTVL.